A single sample is the source of the 15 T cell receptor beta chains below, sequenced in a study of T cells after yellow fever vaccination. From the 5' RACE reads, TCRdb called clonotypes with MiXCR, one entry per CDR3 protein. Of some 110,000 distinct CDR3 sequences in the sample, approximately 8.4% were seen once. The sequencing here drew on CD8+ T cells sorted from PBMCs, taken 45 days after the yellow fever booster vaccination. The receptors stem from a man aged 30 to 39 who received the YFV17D yellow fever vaccine.

This clonotype was seen repeatedly, ten times or more. This rearrangement joins TRBV7-9 to TRBJ2-7, with 7 bases matching TRBD1. Germline assignment: CDR1 SEHNR and CDR2 FQNEAQ (reference sequence). The length of the CDR3 is 16 residues. The ends lost 1 base at V and 0 bases at J; junction bases unmatched: 6. CDR3: CASSLVEGQVSYEQYF. Written as DNA, the CDR3 is TGTGCCAGCAGCTTAGTGGAAGGACAGGTCTCCTACGAGCAGTACTTC. Full variable domain (missing parts from reference TRBV7-9 and TRBJ2-7): DTGVSQNPRHKITKRGQNVTFRCDPISEHNRLYWYRQTLGQGPEFLTYFQNEAQLEKSRLLSDRFSAERPKGSFSTLEIQRTEQGDSAMYLCASSLVEGQVSYEQYFGPGTRLTVT.

The CDR3 DNA sequence: TGTGCCACCAGCAGAACGACAGGCTCTGGGGCCAACGTCCTGACTTTC. Its translation: CATSRTTGSGANVLTF. The chain is built from TRBV15 and TRBJ2-6; possible D gene TRBD1, 6 bases. The CDR3 extends over 16 amino acids. V was pared by 2 bases and J by 0 bases, with 8 bases between. Per germline, CDR1 LNHNV and CDR2 YYDKDF (reference sequence).

The V call is TRBV11-2, the J call TRBJ1-6; the match to TRBD1 covers 7 bases. V lost 5 bases, J lost 9 bases, and 7 bases stayed unmatched. The CDR3 has 14 residues. Germline values: CDR1 SGHAT, CDR2 FQNNGV. CDR3 DNA sequence: TGTGCCAGCAGCAACCACTCAGGGGGTTCACCCCTCCACTTT. It encodes CASSNHSGGSPLHF.

This clonotype was seen at least ten times. The rearrangement joins TRBV6-2 or TRBV6-3 to TRBJ2-1; 12 bases fit TRBD2. Per germline, CDR1 MNHEY and CDR2 SVGEGT. The CDR3 is made up of 12 amino acids. Trimming at V came to 7 bases and at J to 16 bases, leaving 8 bases not matched to a gene. The CDR3 DNA reads as TGTGCCAGCACCACTGGACTAGCGGGATATTTCTTC. Its translation is CASTTGLAGYFF.

This clonotype was detected ten times or more. The chain has TRBV5-1 and TRBJ1-2, with a weak D call TRBD1 (5 bases). This CDR3 has 16 residues. Per the germline V gene, CDR1 is SGHRS and CDR2 is YFSETQ. V was pared by 5 bases and J by 2 bases, with 19 bases between. The DNA for the CDR3 is TGCGCCAGCAGTGAATCCGGGACGGCGACAAACTATGGCTACACCTTC. It encodes CASSESGTATNYGYTF.

This clonotype has more than one count but fewer than ten. The chain carries TRBV14 and TRBJ2-3; possibly TRBD1 for D (5 bases). The germline CDR1 and CDR2 sequences are SGHDN and FVKESK. The V and J ends lost 2 bases and 2 bases respectively, with 11 bases between them. This CDR3 has 15 residues. The CDR3 loop reads CASSQYQGSTDTQYF. Written as DNA, the CDR3 is TGTGCCAGCAGCCAATATCAGGGTTCCACAGATACGCAGTATTTT.

The table lists this clonotype with many counts. The chain recombines TRBV7-9 with TRBJ2-1, with a possible D match to TRBD2 (6 bases). Deletions cut 7 bases from V and 8 bases from J, with 12 bases between. In germline, CDR1 is SEHNR, CDR2 FQNEAQ (reference sequence). This CDR3 comprises 12 residues. In nucleotides, the CDR3 is TGTGCCAGCATGAGATGGAGGGATGAGCAGTTCTTC. Its protein product is CASMRWRDEQFF.

This clonotype was seen repeatedly, ten times or more. This chain joins TRBV24-1 and TRBJ2-5; D not resolved. The CDR3 sequence is 13 residues long. V gave up 7 bases and J gave up 0 bases, with 8 bases separating them. Germline assignment: CDR1 KGHDR and CDR2 SFDVKD. For the CDR3, the DNA is TGTGCCACCAGACTAACGTACCAAGAGACCCAGTACTTC. It codes for CATRLTYQETQYF.

This clonotype was seen ten or more times. The rearrangement links TRBV21-1 to TRBJ2-2; TRBD1, as called in the table, went unchecked against the DNA. TRBV21-1 is flagged as a pseudogene. This CDR3 is built from 14 residues. CDR3 DNA sequence: TGTGCCCCCGCCCCGGGGGCGGTAACTGGGGAGCTGTTTTTT. Amino acid sequence: CAPAPGAVTGELFF.

This chain links TRBV19 with TRBJ2-2, with 14 bases that match TRBD2. This CDR3 is built from 16 residues. The junction had 7 bases not matched to a gene; V was cut back by 5 bases and J by 8 bases. Germline assignment: CDR1 LNHDA and CDR2 SQIVND (reference sequence). CDR3 DNA: TGTGCCAGTAGTTCGGGACTAGCGGGAGATATTGGGGAGCTGTTTTTT. Its translation is CASSSGLAGDIGELFF.

The V call is TRBV4-1, the J call TRBJ2-7; maybe TRBD2 (5 bases). This CDR3 has 17 residues. Trimming removed 0 bases from V and 0 bases from J, with 15 bases in between. Germline V lookup: CDR1 MGHRA, CDR2 YSYEKL. The DNA for the CDR3 is TGCGCCAGCAGCCAAGATCCGGCCAGCGGTAGCTCCTACGAGCAGTACTTC. This codes for CASSQDPASGSSYEQYF.

J is TRBJ1-5 and V is TRBV12-3 or TRBV12-4; 8 bases fit TRBD1. After removal of 6 bases from V and 5 bases from J, the junction contained 12 bases not matched to a gene. The CDR3 sequence is 16 residues long. The CDR3 reads CASSADAGTGYQPQHF. CDR3 nucleotide sequence: TGTGCCAGCAGCGCGGACGCCGGGACAGGCTATCAGCCCCAGCATTTT.

This clonotype was recorded many times. This chain links TRBV12-3 or TRBV12-4 with TRBJ2-5, with D possibly TRBD2 on 5 matching bases. V lost 1 base and J lost 7, with 7 bases in between. CDR3 length: 12 residues. In nucleotides, the CDR3 is TGTGCCAGCAGTTTAGGGGGAGTGACCCAGTACTTC. It encodes CASSLGGVTQYF.

This clonotype was observed many times. The gene calls are TRBV3-1 and TRBJ2-7; 8 nucleotides agree with TRBD2. V lost 4 bases to trimming and J lost 3 bases; unmatched junction nucleotides: 5. From germline, CDR1 is LGHDT and CDR2 YNNKEL (reference sequence). CDR3 length: 14 residues. DNA for the CDR3: TGTGCCAGCAGCCCCGCGGGAGGATTCTACGAGCAGTACTTC. It yields the protein CASSPAGGFYEQYF.

The table lists this clonotype with many counts. The CDR3 sequence: CSVNGGVGGETQYF. CDR3 nucleotide sequence: TGCAGCGTTAATGGAGGGGTGGGTGGAGAGACCCAGTACTTC. The chain links TRBV29-1 to TRBJ2-5, with D perhaps TRBD2 (6 bases). CDR1 is SQVTM, CDR2 ANQGSEA, per germline. CDR3 length: 14 residues. V was cut by 5 bases and J by 4 bases, with 17 bases left in between.